This entry lists 21 T cell receptor beta chains sequenced from one sample in a study of control samples from healthy donors and cancer patients. Generated by immunoSEQ multiplex PCR, the TCRdb table keeps only in-frame clones and is missing some. Of around 22,000 clones detected, roughly 84% appear once; the ten largest clones hold 25% to 30%. Sequences were obtained from PBMCs. Receptor source: a man in his sixties with head and neck cancer.

This clone came up a few times. The rearrangement links TRBV24-1 to TRBJ2-5; no reliable D call. The CDR3 has 14 amino acids. V was trimmed by 5 bases and J by 5 bases, leaving 14 bases between them. The germline CDR1 and CDR2 sequences are KGHDR and SFDVKD. CDR3 amino acids: CATSGDSAGETQYF. The CDR3 DNA follows: TGTGCCACCAGTGGAGACTCCGCCGGGGAGACCCAGTACTTC.

CDR3 in amino acids: CATSREDRDNSPLHF. The DNA for the CDR3 is TGTGCCACCAGCAGGGAGGACAGGGATAATTCACCCCTCCACTTT. The chain is built from TRBV15 and TRBJ1-6; TRBD1 matches 8 bases. The CDR3 has 15 amino acids. Germline V lookup: CDR1 LNHNV, CDR2 YYDKDF (reference sequence). Unmatched junction bases numbered 3, after V lost 3 bases and J lost 5 bases.

DNA for the CDR3: TGCGCCAGCAGCCAGACCGGGACACCTGCAACTAATGAAAAACTGTTTTTT. Its protein is CASSQTGTPATNEKLFF. The V call is TRBV5-1, the J call TRBJ1-4, with D perhaps TRBD1 (6 bases). CDR3 size: 17 residues. The germline gives CDR1 SGHRS, CDR2 YFSETQ. The V end was cut by 4 bases, the J end by 0 bases, with 16 bases between.

This clone showed up just a few times. The CDR3 coding sequence is TGTGCCAGCAGTCCGGACAGGTTGGGTAGTGAGCTGTTTTTT. Translation: CASSPDRLGSELFF. J is TRBJ1-4 and V is TRBV9; 7 bases line up with TRBD1. The CDR3 has 14 amino acids. V gave up 5 bases and J gave up 14 bases; unmatched junction bases: 15. CDR1 is SGDLS, CDR2 YYNGEE, per germline.

V and J are TRBV6-1 and TRBJ2-7, with D uncertain. The CDR3 length is 11 residues. Germline loops: CDR1 MNHNS, CDR2 SASEGT. The V gene lost 3 bases and the J gene lost 3 bases, with 3 bases spanning the gap. In nucleotides, the CDR3 is TGTGCCAGCAGTGATTTCTACGAGCAGTACTTC. Its protein product is CASSDFYEQYF.

CDR3 amino acids: CATSDLSLGGDTEAFF. Written as DNA, the CDR3 is TGTGCCACCAGTGATTTGAGCTTGGGGGGGGACACTGAAGCTTTCTTT. The V call is TRBV24-1, the J call TRBJ1-1, with D perhaps matching TRBD1 (5 bases). V lost 0 bases to trimming and J lost 3 bases, with 13 bases between them. This CDR3 region has 16 residues. Germline assignment: CDR1 KGHDR and CDR2 SFDVKD.

This clone has only a few counts. The chain couples TRBV9 to TRBJ1-1; D is unresolved. V gave up 0 bases and J gave up 5 bases, with 8 bases separating them. The CDR3 loop spans 13 amino acids. Germline V gene data show CDR1 as SGDLS and CDR2 as YYNGEE. The CDR3 is CASSVVAGTEAFF. The CDR3 bases are TGTGCCAGCAGCGTAGTGGCGGGAACTGAAGCTTTCTTT. The variable domain in full, completed from reference TRBV9 and TRBJ1-1, reads DSGVTQTPKHLITATGQRVTLRCSPRSGDLSVYWYQQSLDQGLQFLIQYYNGEERAKGNILERFSAQQFPDLHSELNLSSLELGDSALYFCASSVVAGTEAFFGQGTRLTVV.

V is TRBV13 and J is TRBJ2-7; 7 positions match TRBD1. Per germline, CDR1 PRHDT and CDR2 FYEKMQ (reference sequence). The J segment lost 1 base and the V segment lost 2 bases, leaving 8 bases of the junction unmatched. This CDR3 contains 16 residues. CDR3 bases: TGTGCCAGCAGCTTAATCCGTGAGACAGGGTCCTACGAGCAGTACTTC. As protein: CASSLIRETGSYEQYF.

The V gene is TRBV7-9, the J gene TRBJ2-7; D uncertain. CDR3 length: 14 amino acids. The ends were cut back, 1 base at V and 1 base at J, with 8 bases in the middle. From germline, CDR1 is SEHNR and CDR2 FQNEAQ (reference sequence). CDR3 coding DNA: TGTGCCAGCAGCTTAGGGATAGAGTCCTACGAGCAGTACTTC. Translated, it gives CASSLGIESYEQYF.

The chain recombines TRBV5-5 with TRBJ1-5; 7 bases fit TRBD1. Germline CDR1 and CDR2: SGHKS and YYEKEE (reference sequence). The CDR3 is made up of 19 amino acids. The V and J ends lost 4 bases and 0 bases, in that order; junction bases with no gene match: 16. The CDR3 region has the DNA TGTGCCAGCAGCAGGACCGGGACAGCGCAGCCTTATAGCAATCAGCCCCAGCATTTT. Protein sequence: CASSRTGTAQPYSNQPQHF.

Concerning this clone: This sample includes further DNA sequences coding for the same CDR3. This rearrangement joins TRBV20-1 to TRBJ2-7, with D unclear. CDR3 length equals 10 residues. Trimming shortened V by 3 bases and J by 5 bases, and 5 bases separated the two germline ends. Germline V lookup: CDR1 DFQATT, CDR2 SNEGSKA (reference sequence). The CDR3: CSASVDEQYF. Here the CDR3 DNA reads TGCAGTGCTAGCGTCGACGAGCAGTACTTC.

The rearrangement uses TRBV11-3 and TRBJ2-6; D possibly uses TRBD1 or TRBD2 (6 bases each). The germline gives CDR1 SGHNT, CDR2 YENEEA. There are 15 residues in the CDR3. V was trimmed by 6 bases and J by 3 bases, leaving 12 bases between them. The CDR3 DNA is TGTGCCAGCAGTTACAGGGACTTTGGGGCCAACGTCCTGACTTTC. This sequence encodes CASSYRDFGANVLTF.

This chain uses TRBV6-6 with TRBJ1-2; D not resolved. Germline-derived CDR1 and CDR2 are MNHNY and SVGAGI (reference sequence). The germline V and J ends were trimmed by 6 bases and 0 bases, with 5 bases remaining between them. The CDR3 covers 12 residues. The CDR3 DNA follows: TGTGCCAGCAGAGACGCTAACTATGGCTACACCTTC. Amino acids: CASRDANYGYTF.

The chain is built from TRBV28 and TRBJ2-1; D might be TRBD2 (6 bases). Deletions cut 7 bases from V and 5 bases from J, with 18 bases between. Germline V gene data show CDR1 as MDHEN and CDR2 as SYDVKM. The CDR3 covers 15 residues. The CDR3 loop reads CASTNPLGGHNEQFF. The CDR3 DNA follows: TGTGCCAGCACCAACCCCCTCGGGGGTCACAATGAGCAGTTCTTC.

The chain links TRBV6-5 to TRBJ1-5; TRBD1 agrees at 7 bases. Per the germline V gene, CDR1 is MNHEY and CDR2 is SVGAGI. V lost 6 bases, J lost 2 bases, and 7 bases stayed unmatched. The CDR3 is 15 residues long. CDR3 sequence reads: CASRKDRAGNQPQHF. The CDR3 DNA is TGTGCCAGCAGGAAAGACAGGGCTGGCAATCAGCCCCAGCATTTT.

The rearrangement joins TRBV5-1 to TRBJ2-1, with TRBD2 identical over 10 bases. Germline trimming cut 3 bases from V and 6 bases from J; bases unmatched to any gene: 9. CDR3 length: 16 residues. Germline loops: CDR1 SGHRS, CDR2 YFSETQ. The CDR3, as DNA: TGCGCCAGCAGCTGGGGGCCGTTAGCGGGAGGCAATGAGCAGTTCTTC. Translation gives CASSWGPLAGGNEQFF. Full variable domain (outside the CDR3, taken from reference TRBV5-1 and TRBJ2-1): KAGVTQTPRYLIKTRGQQVTLSCSPISGHRSVSWYQQTPGQGLQFLFEYFSETQRNKGNFPGRFSGRQFSNSRSEMNVSTLELGDSALYLCASSWGPLAGGNEQFFGPGTRLTVL.

The chain employs TRBV11-2 and TRBJ2-1, with TRBD2 as a possible D gene (5 bases). Germline V gives CDR1 SGHAT, CDR2 FQNNGV. Trimming cost V 5 bases and J 10 bases, with 15 bases left between them. The length of the CDR3 is 13 residues. The CDR3 is CASSQILGTEQFF. CDR3 DNA sequence: TGTGCCAGCAGCCAAATACTAGGAACCGAGCAGTTCTTC.

The chain couples TRBV4-1 to TRBJ2-3, with D perhaps assigned TRBD1 or TRBD2 (5 bases each). The V and J ends lost 0 bases and 11 bases respectively, with 18 bases between them. Germline V gene sequence: CDR1 MGHRA, CDR2 YSYEKL. This CDR3 is 15 amino acids long. The CDR3 spells CASSQERGTPWGQYF. In DNA, the CDR3 is TGCGCCAGCAGCCAAGAACGGGGCACCCCGTGGGGGCAGTATTTT.

CDR3 amino acids: CASSLVGGRGYF. CDR3 bases: TGTGCCAGCAGCTTAGTAGGCGGGAGGGGGTACTTC. The chain couples TRBV7-8 to TRBJ2-4; 9 bases fit TRBD2. Germline V gives CDR1 SGHVS, CDR2 FQNEAQ. V shed 1 base, J shed 15 bases, and the junction held 4 bases outside the gene matches. There are 12 residues in the CDR3.

The rearrangement uses TRBV6-5 and TRBJ2-5; 10 nucleotides agree with TRBD1. Looked up from germline, CDR1 is MNHEY and CDR2 is SVGAGI. The V gene end was trimmed by 4 bases and the J gene end by 5 bases; junction bases not matched to a gene: 4. The CDR3 runs to 14 residues. The CDR3 protein is CASSSVDRGETQYF. CDR3 nucleotide sequence: TGTGCCAGCAGTTCGGTGGACAGGGGGGAGACCCAGTACTTC.

This chain joins TRBV3-1 (or the pseudogene TRBV3-2) and TRBJ2-6, with 7 bases matching TRBD1. V was pared by 4 bases and J by 4 bases, with 10 bases of the junction left unmatched. Per germline, CDR1 LGHDT and CDR2 YNNKEL (reference sequence). This CDR3 comprises 17 residues. CDR3 coding DNA: TGTGCCAGCAGCCGAGACAGGGTAGGGAGAGGGGCCAACGTCCTGACTTTC. As protein: CASSRDRVGRGANVLTF.